This entry features one T cell receptor (beta chain) sequence. As yet, its antigen is unknown. The germline CDR1 and CDR2 sequences are SGHRS and YFSETQ. The ends were cut back, 5 bases at V and 5 bases at J, with 14 bases in the middle. This CDR3 has 13 amino acids. The data stem from a study of T cells after yellow fever vaccination. Study-wide results and caveats: Post-booster reappearance was seen for most primary-vaccination clones (96% CD4, around 90% CD8). On re-exposure, the response was weaker but peaked faster, at day 5 versus 15. The presence of abundant clonotypes contaminating from the bulk population was possible in FACS-sorted repertoires.

TCR cDNA, made by 5'RACE template switching, carried an added universal primer site and UMIs. MiXCR was run by TCRdb on the 5' RACE reads, yielding one entry per CDR3 protein. The sample has 600,000 to 750,000 distinct CDR3 sequences, 12% seen once. The V gene is TRBV5-1, the J gene TRBJ2-7, with TRBD1 as a possible D gene (6 bases). Sequenced material: PBMCs, taken on the day of the yellow fever booster vaccination. The sequence derives from a man in his thirties or forties who received the YFV17D yellow fever vaccine. CDR3 protein: CASRENTGNEQYF. DNA for the CDR3: TGCGCCAGCAGGGAAAATACAGGGAACGAGCAGTACTTC.